The 28 T cell receptor beta chains reported below all come from one sample, sequenced in a study of CD4 T cells in relation to SARS-CoV-2 and coronaviruses. Some clones are missing from TCRdb's copy, which holds only in-frame ones; the method was immunoSEQ multiplex PCR. The table lists 65,000 or so clones, about 89% of them singletons, with around 1.7% in the top ten. CD4+ T cells from unexposed donors were obtained before the COVID-19 pandemic (2011-2018). Source material: memory CD4+ T cells from PBMCs. The source is a human donor in good health.

This sequence joins TRBV7-2 and TRBJ1-6; D call uncertain. Looked up from germline, CDR1 is SGHTA and CDR2 is FQGNSA. The V end was cut by 5 bases, the J end by 4 bases, with 6 bases between. This CDR3 has 13 amino acids. Here the CDR3 reads CASSRDYNSPLHF. The CDR3 DNA reads as TGTGCCAGCAGCCGGGATTATAATTCACCCCTCCACTTT.

The genes are TRBV5-4 and TRBJ2-1; 7 bases align to TRBD1. V trimming: 3 bases; J trimming: 4 bases; junction bases outside the gene matches: 4. From germline, CDR1 is SGHNT and CDR2 YYREEE (reference sequence). The CDR3 is 14 residues long. Written as DNA, the CDR3 is TGTGCCAGCAGCTCGCCGGACAGGTACAATGAGCAGTTCTTC. Encoded protein: CASSSPDRYNEQFF. Full variable domain (rest looked up from reference TRBV5-4 and TRBJ2-1): ETGVTQSPTHLIKTRGQQVTLRCSSQSGHNTVSWYQQALGQGPQFIFQYYREEENGRGNFPPRFSGLQFPNYSSELNVNALELDDSALYLCASSSPDRYNEQFFGPGTRLTVL.

The chain combines TRBV24-1 with TRBJ2-6, with 9 nucleotides matching TRBD1. This CDR3 region has 18 residues. Germline values: CDR1 KGHDR, CDR2 SFDVKD. Trimming removed 1 base from V and 0 bases from J; junction bases left unmatched: 3. The CDR3 protein is CATSDFGGQGSGANVLTF. CDR3 nucleotides: TGTGCCACCAGTGATTTTGGGGGACAGGGCTCTGGGGCCAACGTCCTGACTTTC.

The chain carries TRBV24-1 and TRBJ2-1, with TRBD2 matching 8 bases. Germline CDR1 KGHDR, CDR2 SFDVKD. V was clipped by 5 bases and J by 7 bases; unmatched bases: 9. This CDR3 is 15 amino acids long. Here the CDR3 reads CATSAAAGGRNEQFF. CDR3 coding DNA: TGTGCCACCAGTGCAGCGGCGGGAGGAAGGAATGAGCAGTTCTTC.

This chain joins TRBV7-3 and TRBJ2-2, with D maybe TRBD2 (5 bases). Germline values: CDR1 SGHTA, CDR2 FQGTGA. This CDR3 spans 17 amino acids. V was cut by 3 bases and J by 6 bases, with 20 bases left in between. The CDR3 nucleotides are TGTGCCAGCAGCTTCCTAACAGCGCCTGAGGGAGCCGGGGAGCTGTTTTTT. Protein: CASSFLTAPEGAGELFF.

The chain uses TRBV7-2 and TRBJ2-7, with 9 bases aligning to TRBD1. Germline assignment: CDR1 SGHTA and CDR2 FQGNSA. The length of the CDR3 is 16 residues. J gave up 3 bases and V 8 bases, and 14 bases lay outside the gene matches. CDR3 DNA: TGTGCCAGCCTGCCCCGATGGGGACAGGGTGTCTACGAGCAGTACTTC. Protein: CASLPRWGQGVYEQYF.

The chain carries TRBV19 and TRBJ2-3; unclear D gene. Germline-derived CDR1 and CDR2 are LNHDA and SQIVND (reference sequence). This CDR3 has 13 amino acids. V dropped 4 bases and J dropped 5 bases, with 10 bases sitting between them. In DNA, the CDR3 is TGTGCCAGTAGTAAGCACGCCTTAGATACGCAGTATTTT. This codes for CASSKHALDTQYF.

The CDR3 spells CASSWGGAGQETQYF. The CDR3 nucleotides are TGTGCCAGCAGCTGGGGTGGGGCGGGACAAGAGACCCAGTACTTC. The chain carries TRBV5-4 and TRBJ2-5, with a weak D call TRBD2 (6 bases). Germline V gene lookup returns CDR1 SGHNT and CDR2 YYREEE (reference sequence). V shed 3 bases and J shed 2 bases, with 14 bases lying between them. CDR3 size: 15 residues.

The count of this clone is one. The chain carries TRBV3-1 (or the pseudogene TRBV3-2) and TRBJ1-1; D call uncertain. The CDR3 covers 13 residues. Per germline, CDR1 LGHDT and CDR2 YNNKEL (reference sequence). Trimming removed 3 bases at V and 0 bases at J, with 5 bases between. CDR3 bases: TGTGCCAGCAGCCAGGGGATGAACACTGAAGCTTTCTTT. Protein sequence: CASSQGMNTEAFF.

The J gene is TRBJ1-6, the V gene TRBV15; 7 bases line up with TRBD1. Germline assignment: CDR1 LNHNV and CDR2 YYDKDF (reference sequence). The J segment lost 2 bases and the V segment lost 7 bases, leaving 8 bases of the junction unmatched. The length of the CDR3 is 16 residues. The CDR3 protein is CATTSSQGAYNSPLHF. CDR3 DNA: TGTGCCACCACCTCCTCCCAGGGGGCCTATAATTCACCCCTCCACTTT. Full variable domain (outside the CDR3, taken from reference TRBV15 and TRBJ1-6): DAMVIQNPRYQVTQFGKPVTLSCSQTLNHNVMYWYQQKSSQAPKLLFHYYDKDFNNEADTPDNFQSRRPNTSFCFLDIRSPGLGDTAMYLCATTSSQGAYNSPLHFGNGTRLTVT.

V usage is TRBV28 and J usage is TRBJ2-7; D is possibly TRBD1 or TRBD2 (5 bases each). This CDR3 comprises 14 residues. V lost 5 bases, J lost 0 bases, and 11 bases lay in between. The germline V gene has CDR1 MDHEN and CDR2 SYDVKM. The CDR3, as DNA: TGTGCCAGCAGTCGACACGGGACCTCCTACGAGCAGTACTTC. It is translated as CASSRHGTSYEQYF.

J is TRBJ1-1 and V is TRBV7-3; 8 bases are shared with TRBD1. Looked up from germline, CDR1 is SGHTA and CDR2 is FQGTGA. The CDR3 extends over 13 amino acids. Germline trimming cut 3 bases from V and 5 bases from J; bases unmatched to any gene: 2. The CDR3 nucleotides are TGTGCCAGCAGCTTCACAGGGGGGACTGAAGCTTTCTTT. Its protein product is CASSFTGGTEAFF.

The CDR3 DNA is TGTGCCAGTAGTATAGGCGGTCCTGAGGGCCGCACAGATACGCAGTATTTT. This encodes CASSIGGPEGRTDTQYF. The V call is TRBV19, the J call TRBJ2-3; D perhaps matches TRBD2 (5 bases). V gave up 1 base and J gave up 1 base, with 15 bases separating them. The CDR3 has 17 residues. The germline V gene encodes CDR1 LNHDA and CDR2 SQIVND (reference sequence).

This chain links TRBV3-1 (or the pseudogene TRBV3-2) with TRBJ2-1; unclear D gene. CDR1 is LGHDT, CDR2 YNNKEL, per germline (reference sequence). V lost 2 bases and J lost 0, with 8 bases in between. This CDR3 has 15 amino acids. CDR3 residues: CASSQTELSYNEQFF. The CDR3 coding sequence is TGTGCCAGCAGCCAAACAGAACTCTCCTACAATGAGCAGTTCTTC.

The V call is TRBV24-1, the J call TRBJ2-3, with unresolved D. Per germline, CDR1 KGHDR and CDR2 SFDVKD. Trimming left V 5 bases short and J 0 bases short, with 8 bases between. The CDR3 sequence is 14 residues long. In nucleotides, the CDR3 is TGTGCCACCAGTGGTAGCATCAGCACAGATACGCAGTATTTT. Translated, it gives CATSGSISTDTQYF.

The chain joins TRBV5-1 to TRBJ2-3, with D perhaps assigned TRBD1 or TRBD2 (5 bases each). The CDR3 spans 15 residues. The germline V gene has CDR1 SGHRS and CDR2 YFSETQ. V lost 4 bases, J lost 4 bases, and 16 bases lay in between. This chain's CDR3 is CASSRSGTVPDTQYF. DNA for the CDR3: TGCGCCAGCAGCCGATCCGGGACGGTCCCAGATACGCAGTATTTT.

The CDR3 sequence is CASSLAPTDTQYF. CDR3 DNA sequence: TGTGCCAGCAGCTTAGCCCCCACAGATACGCAGTATTTT. The chain is built from TRBV7-9 and TRBJ2-3; D is unresolved. The CDR3 is made up of 13 amino acids. V lost 0 bases and J 2 bases, leaving 3 bases between the germline ends. The V gene's germline CDR1 is SEHNR and CDR2 FQNEAQ (reference sequence).

The CDR3: CSFPPGLTDEQFF. As DNA, the CDR3 is TGCAGCTTTCCCCCGGGACTAACTGACGAGCAGTTCTTC. The chain links TRBV29-1 to TRBJ2-1, with 7 positions matching TRBD2. The V and J ends lost 8 bases and 10 bases, in that order; junction bases with no gene match: 14. The V gene's germline CDR1 is SQVTM and CDR2 ANQGSEA. The CDR3 sequence is 13 residues long.

The V and J genes are TRBV10-3 and TRBJ1-5; perhaps TRBD1 as D (5 bases). The CDR3 contains 17 residues. V lost 0 bases and J 5 bases, leaving 17 bases between the germline ends. Germline lookup yields CDR1 ENHRY and CDR2 SYGVKD. The chain's CDR3 is CAISESKGWGSDQPQHF. The CDR3 DNA is TGTGCCATCAGTGAGTCGAAGGGGTGGGGATCGGATCAGCCCCAGCATTTT.

The gene calls are TRBV9 and TRBJ1-4, with D unresolved. Germline CDR1 is SGDLS and CDR2 is YYNGEE. CDR3 length: 16 amino acids. The ends were cut back, 3 bases at V and 6 bases at J, with 18 bases in the middle. This chain's CDR3 is CASSAARAAPYEKLFF. CDR3 sequence (DNA): TGTGCCAGCAGCGCCGCCCGGGCGGCTCCCTATGAAAAACTGTTTTTT.

The chain links TRBV11-2 to TRBJ1-3, with 7 positions matching TRBD1. The germline gives CDR1 SGHAT, CDR2 FQNNGV. With 5 bases clipped from V and 1 base from J, the junction kept 2 bases outside the gene matches. The CDR3 spans 14 residues. The CDR3 DNA reads as TGTGCCAGCAGCGTGGGACAGTCTGGAAACACCATATATTTT. It is translated as CASSVGQSGNTIYF.

J is TRBJ2-1 and V is TRBV5-1, with TRBD1 as a possible D gene (6 bases). The V gene's germline CDR1 is SGHRS and CDR2 YFSETQ. The CDR3 is 16 amino acids. V was shortened by 4 bases and J by 9 bases, with 23 bases between the two germline ends. CDR3 residues: CASSPEAGAGIFEQFF. The CDR3 nucleotides are TGCGCCAGCAGCCCCGAAGCAGGGGCCGGGATATTTGAGCAGTTCTTC.

V and J are TRBV9 and TRBJ1-1, with D unresolved. This CDR3 is built from 15 residues. Germline V lookup: CDR1 SGDLS, CDR2 YYNGEE. V gave up 0 bases and J gave up 5 bases, with 14 bases separating them. The CDR3 DNA is TGTGCCAGCAGCGTAGTGACCTATGGAGGGACTGAAGCTTTCTTT. Translation gives CASSVVTYGGTEAFF. The whole variable domain, remainder taken from reference TRBV9 and TRBJ1-1, is DSGVTQTPKHLITATGQRVTLRCSPRSGDLSVYWYQQSLDQGLQFLIQYYNGEERAKGNILERFSAQQFPDLHSELNLSSLELGDSALYFCASSVVTYGGTEAFFGQGTRLTVV.

The rearrangement joins TRBV4-1 to TRBJ2-5; TRBD1 might be the D (5 bases). This CDR3 comprises 14 residues. V was trimmed by 4 bases and J by 5 bases, leaving 14 bases between them. Germline loops: CDR1 MGHRA, CDR2 YSYEKL. CDR3 residues: CASSRGHGGETQYF. The CDR3 region has the DNA TGCGCCAGCAGCCGGGGCCACGGTGGGGAGACCCAGTACTTC.

CDR3 amino acids: CAWSLGSTGNTIYF. Here the CDR3 DNA reads TGTGCCTGGAGTCTGGGCTCAACTGGAAACACCATATATTTT. V usage is TRBV30 and J usage is TRBJ1-3; D gene uncertain. The CDR3 length is 14 residues. V was pared by 2 bases and J by 2 bases, with 10 bases between. Germline V gene data show CDR1 as GTSNPN and CDR2 as SVGIG (reference sequence).

The chain uses TRBV28 and TRBJ1-2; D may be TRBD1 (5 bases). The CDR3 consists of 13 residues. Between the trimmed V and J ends, which lost 6 bases and 3 bases, there was a span of 11 bases. In germline, CDR1 is MDHEN, CDR2 SYDVKM. As DNA, the CDR3 is TGTGCCAGCAGGTCCGGGACGGACTATGGCTACACCTTC. It codes for CASRSGTDYGYTF.

The V gene is TRBV3-1 (or the pseudogene TRBV3-2), the J gene TRBJ1-1; D not certain. The V and J ends lost 4 bases and 2 bases respectively, with 11 bases between them. CDR3 length: 14 residues. Germline CDR1 LGHDT, CDR2 YNNKEL (reference sequence). The CDR3 is CASSRRGFNTEAFF. As DNA, the CDR3 is TGTGCCAGCAGCCGCAGAGGATTTAACACTGAAGCTTTCTTT.

J is TRBJ2-7 and V is TRBV7-9, with D uncertain. The CDR3 covers 14 residues. Germline loops: CDR1 SEHNR, CDR2 FQNEAQ (reference sequence). The V end was cut by 8 bases, the J end by 3 bases, with 17 bases between. The CDR3 DNA is TGTGCCAGCTTACCTGAAGTGCTGATCTACGAGCAGTACTTC. This sequence encodes CASLPEVLIYEQYF.